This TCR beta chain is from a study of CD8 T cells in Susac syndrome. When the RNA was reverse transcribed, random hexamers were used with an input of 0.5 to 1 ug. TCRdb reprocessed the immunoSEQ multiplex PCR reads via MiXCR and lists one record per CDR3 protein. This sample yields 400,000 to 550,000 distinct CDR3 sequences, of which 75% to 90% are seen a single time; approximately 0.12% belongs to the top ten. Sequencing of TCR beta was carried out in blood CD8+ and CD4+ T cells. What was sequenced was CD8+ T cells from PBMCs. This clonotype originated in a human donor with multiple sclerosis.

The CDR3 loop is CASSVDRQSGANVLTF. CDR3 in DNA: TGTGCCAGCAGCGTAGATAGACAGTCTGGGGCCAACGTCCTGACTTTC. J is TRBJ2-6 and V is TRBV9; a weak D match, TRBD1 (5 bases). This CDR3 spans 16 amino acids. Trimming removed 0 bases from V and 1 base from J, with 8 bases in between. CDR1 and CDR2 from the germline V gene are SGDLS and YYNGEE.